A single sample gave rise to the 24 T cell receptor beta chains below, sequenced in a study of blood T cell repertoires in COVID-19. Sequencing used immunoSEQ multiplex PCR; TCRdb keeps in-frame clones, though not all of them. The data hold about 460,000 clones, with approximately 86% observed a single time. The sequencing input was PBMCs or T cells enriched from blood (not recorded which). The origin of the receptors is a woman aged 60-70 years who had recovered from COVID-19.

The chain combines TRBV30 with TRBJ2-2; 9 nucleotides align to TRBD1. The V gene's germline CDR1 is GTSNPN and CDR2 SVGIG (reference sequence). V was pared by 5 bases and J by 7 bases, with 8 bases of the junction left unmatched. This CDR3 is built from 14 residues. The CDR3 region has the DNA TGTGCCTGGGCCCCAGGGACAGGGCTCGGGGAGCTGTTTTTT. Translation: CAWAPGTGLGELFF.

For this clone: Within the sample, other DNA sequences also encode this same CDR3. V usage is TRBV28 and J usage is TRBJ1-5, with 7 bases aligning to TRBD1. The CDR3 sequence is 14 residues long. Trimming removed 5 bases from V and 2 bases from J; junction bases left unmatched: 3. Per the germline V gene, CDR1 is MDHEN and CDR2 is SYDVKM. The CDR3 loop is CASSPGQGNQPQHF. Here the CDR3 DNA reads TGTGCCAGCAGTCCTGGACAGGGCAATCAGCCCCAGCATTTT. Drawing the rest from reference TRBV28 and TRBJ1-5, the complete variable domain is DVKVTQSSRYLVKRTGEKVFLECVQDMDHENMFWYRQDPGLGLRLIYFSYDVKMKEKGDIPEGYSVSREKKERFSLILESASTNQTSMYLCASSPGQGNQPQHFGDGTRLSIL.

This sequence joins TRBV2 and TRBJ2-1; D possibly corresponds to TRBD2 (5 bases). CDR1 is SNHLY and CDR2 is FYNNEI in the germline V gene. This CDR3 spans 15 amino acids. Trimming left V 5 bases short and J 0 bases short, with 11 bases between. The CDR3 reads CASSQLGSSYNEQFF. Here the CDR3 DNA reads TGTGCCAGCAGTCAACTAGGTAGCTCCTACAATGAGCAGTTCTTC.

The V call is TRBV4-1, the J call TRBJ2-2, with 7 bases aligning to TRBD2. The CDR3 covers 15 residues. The J segment lost 5 bases and the V segment lost 2 bases, leaving 5 bases of the junction unmatched. Per the germline V gene, CDR1 is MGHRA and CDR2 is YSYEKL. The chain's CDR3 is CASSQPGTTTGELFF. The CDR3 DNA sequence: TGCGCCAGCAGCCAACCCGGGACTACGACCGGGGAGCTGTTTTTT.

V gene TRBV13 combines with J gene TRBJ2-3, with TRBD2 matching over 8 bases. Trimming removed 1 base from V and 4 bases from J; junction bases left unmatched: 7. The CDR3 covers 16 residues. CDR1 and CDR2 (germline): PRHDT, FYEKMQ (reference sequence). CDR3 region: CASSLAGRGGADTQYF. Written as DNA, the CDR3 is TGTGCCAGCAGCTTAGCAGGTCGGGGGGGCGCAGATACGCAGTATTTT.

J is TRBJ2-5 and V is TRBV5-1; D might be TRBD1 (6 bases). CDR1 is SGHRS and CDR2 is YFSETQ in the germline V gene. There are 17 residues in the CDR3. V was trimmed by 1 base and J by 4 bases, leaving 20 bases between them. The CDR3 sequence is CASSLPIPNQGRETQYF. CDR3 bases: TGCGCCAGCAGCTTGCCTATCCCTAACCAGGGGAGAGAGACCCAGTACTTC. The full variable domain, its missing parts supplied by reference TRBV5-1 and TRBJ2-5, is KAGVTQTPRYLIKTRGQQVTLSCSPISGHRSVSWYQQTPGQGLQFLFEYFSETQRNKGNFPGRFSGRQFSNSRSEMNVSTLELGDSALYLCASSLPIPNQGRETQYFGPGTRLLVL.

The genes are TRBV10-3 and TRBJ1-2; D call uncertain. Trimming removed 4 bases at V and 3 bases at J, with 6 bases between. Germline V gene data show CDR1 as ENHRY and CDR2 as SYGVKD. CDR3 length equals 12 residues. The DNA of the CDR3 is TGTGCCATCAGTGGGGCTGACTATGGCTACACCTTC. It encodes CAISGADYGYTF.

The chain recombines TRBV3-1 (or the pseudogene TRBV3-2) with TRBJ2-7, with D perhaps TRBD2 (5 bases). Germline V gene lookup returns CDR1 LGHDT and CDR2 YNNKEL (reference sequence). The germline V and J ends were trimmed by 5 bases and 2 bases, with 13 bases remaining between them. The CDR3 extends over 14 amino acids. Here the CDR3 reads CASSSIERAYEQYF. DNA of the CDR3: TGTGCCAGCAGCTCCATCGAGAGGGCCTACGAGCAGTACTTC.

V is TRBV30 and J is TRBJ2-5; 10 nucleotides align to TRBD2. The germline gives CDR1 GTSNPN, CDR2 SVGIG (reference sequence). CDR3 length: 16 amino acids. Losses at the gene ends were 7 bases for V and 5 bases for J; bases not matched to a gene: 16. This chain's CDR3 is CAFSSAGLARGETQYF. CDR3 nucleotide sequence: TGTGCCTTTTCGTCCGCGGGACTAGCGAGGGGGGAGACCCAGTACTTC.

This chain links TRBV6-5 with TRBJ2-5; 13 bases align to TRBD2. Germline CDR1 reads MNHEY; CDR2 reads SVGAGI. The CDR3 is 14 residues long. V shed 7 bases and J 5 bases; nucleotides not matched to a gene: 4. Here the CDR3 reads CASTVLAGGETQYF. CDR3 bases: TGTGCCAGCACCGTACTAGCGGGGGGGGAGACCCAGTACTTC.

In this sample, this clone turned up once. The chain combines TRBV19 with TRBJ2-6; D gene unclear. The CDR3 totals 13 residues. V gave up 7 bases and J gave up 0 bases, with 4 bases separating them. From germline, CDR1 is LNHDA and CDR2 SQIVND (reference sequence). CDR3 protein: CASTYSGANVLTF. The CDR3 bases are TGTGCCAGTACCTACTCTGGGGCCAACGTCCTGACTTTC.

This chain connects TRBV30 to TRBJ2-7; 7 nucleotides align to TRBD1. This CDR3 has 13 residues. Germline V lookup: CDR1 GTSNPN, CDR2 SVGIG (reference sequence). The ends lost 0 bases at V and 2 bases at J; junction bases unmatched: 1. The CDR3 DNA reads TGTGCCTGGAGTGTAGGGGGCCCCTACGAGCAGTACGTC. It codes for CAWSVGGPYEQYV.

The J gene is TRBJ2-7, the V gene TRBV29-1, with D tentatively TRBD2 (7 bases). The germline CDR1 and CDR2 sequences are SQVTM and ANQGSEA. The ends were cut back, 7 bases at V and 3 bases at J, with 16 bases in the middle. The CDR3 spans 13 residues. The CDR3 loop reads CSAGRGAGYEQYF. The CDR3 DNA is TGCAGCGCCGGACGGGGGGCCGGCTACGAGCAGTACTTC.

Comment on this clone: The sample contains more than one DNA sequence encoding this CDR3. This chain joins TRBV4-1 and TRBJ2-1; 8 positions match TRBD2. With V trimmed by 0 bases and J by 8 bases, 9 bases remained unmatched. CDR3 length: 16 amino acids. The germline V gene encodes CDR1 MGHRA and CDR2 YSYEKL. The CDR3 DNA is TGCGCCAGCAGCCAAGATCTGGCGGGGGGTAGAGATGAGCAGTTCTTC. Translating it yields CASSQDLAGGRDEQFF.

V is TRBV27 and J is TRBJ1-1; TRBD1 agrees at 8 bases. Germline values: CDR1 MNHEY, CDR2 SMNVEV (reference sequence). The length of the CDR3 is 16 residues. J was trimmed by 4 bases and V by 5 bases; bases with no gene match: 12. CDR3 in DNA: TGTGCCAGCAGTCCCCCACGACAGGGGAGGTTCACTGAAGCTTTCTTT. Translating gives CASSPPRQGRFTEAFF.

As to this clone: The identical CDR3 is also encoded by other nucleotide sequences in the sample. The chain joins TRBV7-2 to TRBJ1-1, with D maybe TRBD1 (6 bases). CDR1 and CDR2 from the germline V gene are SGHTA and FQGNSA. V lost 0 bases and J lost 1, with 9 bases in between. The CDR3 is 15 amino acids. CDR3 loop: CASSLAGGRNTEAFF. In DNA, the CDR3 is TGTGCCAGCAGCTTAGCGGGGGGGCGGAACACTGAAGCTTTCTTT.

This chain links TRBV5-4 with TRBJ1-2, with D maybe TRBD1 (6 bases). The V gene lost 0 bases and the J gene lost 8 bases, with 11 bases spanning the gap. Germline V gives CDR1 SGHNT, CDR2 YYREEE (reference sequence). This CDR3 has 13 amino acids. The CDR3 nucleotides read TGTGCCAGCAGCTTGGACAGGGAGTTCGGCTACACCTTC. It codes for CASSLDREFGYTF.

This chain's CDR3 is CASSPVSEPGNKNTGELFF. In DNA, the CDR3 is TGTGCCAGCAGCCCGGTATCCGAGCCGGGGAATAAGAACACCGGGGAGCTGTTTTTT. The chain carries TRBV11-2 and TRBJ2-2; D is perhaps TRBD2 (5 bases). Trimming took off 5 bases at V and 1 base at J, with 23 bases between the two ends. Germline CDR1 is SGHAT and CDR2 is FQNNGV. This CDR3 is built from 19 residues.

The chain combines TRBV29-1 with TRBJ2-1; 9 positions match TRBD2. Germline values: CDR1 SQVTM, CDR2 ANQGSEA. This CDR3 is built from 13 residues. The V segment lost 7 bases and the J segment 6 bases; nucleotides outside the gene matches: 7. The CDR3 is CSGRAGGVNEQFF. CDR3 bases: TGCAGCGGCAGAGCGGGGGGTGTCAATGAGCAGTTCTTC.

V gene TRBV7-2 combines with J gene TRBJ2-2; possible D gene TRBD2, 6 bases. V was shortened by 1 base and J by 4 bases, with 16 bases between the two germline ends. CDR3 length: 17 amino acids. The germline gives CDR1 SGHTA, CDR2 FQGNSA. The CDR3 sequence: CASSLVGTPGFTGELFF. The CDR3 DNA is TGTGCCAGCAGCTTAGTTGGGACTCCGGGCTTCACCGGGGAGCTGTTTTTT.

The chain employs TRBV12-5 and TRBJ1-5; a possible D gene is TRBD1 (6 bases). CDR3 size: 16 residues. Trimming removed 0 bases at V and 5 bases at J, with 14 bases between. Germline lookup yields CDR1 LGHNT and CDR2 FRNRAP. The CDR3 loop reads CASGLVRGRGHQPQHF. DNA for the CDR3: TGTGCTAGTGGTTTGGTACGGGGCAGGGGCCATCAGCCCCAGCATTTT.

This chain uses TRBV5-1 with TRBJ1-1; 8 bases fit TRBD1. The J segment lost 2 bases and the V segment lost 2 bases, leaving 5 bases of the junction unmatched. Germline V lookup: CDR1 SGHRS, CDR2 YFSETQ. The CDR3 extends over 15 amino acids. CDR3 sequence (DNA): TGCGCCAGCAGCTTTCAGGGGGCATCTAACACTGAAGCTTTCTTT. Its translation is CASSFQGASNTEAFF.

This sequence joins TRBV19 and TRBJ1-1; D remains unclear. This CDR3 has 14 residues. Looked up from germline, CDR1 is LNHDA and CDR2 is SQIVND (reference sequence). Trimming removed 7 bases at V and 0 bases at J, with 12 bases between. This chain's CDR3 is CASTNRNMNTEAFF. CDR3 in DNA: TGTGCCAGTACTAACAGAAACATGAACACTGAAGCTTTCTTT.

The chain is built from TRBV27 and TRBJ2-2; D is perhaps TRBD2 (7 bases). Germline loops: CDR1 MNHEY, CDR2 SMNVEV (reference sequence). With 4 bases removed from V and 1 base from J, the gap between germline ends came to 28 bases. The CDR3 is made up of 21 amino acids. The CDR3 DNA reads TGTGCCAGCAGTTCTCCCGGCGGCCGTGGGGGGGGCTTTAAGAACACCGGGGAGCTGTTTTTT. Residues: CASSSPGGRGGGFKNTGELFF.